This T cell receptor (beta chain) is from a study of blood T cells in healthy people across ages. Study-level information: Researchers report that template switching captured about one barcoded beta molecule per two T cells.

With regard to this clonotype: Its antigen is not identified. One base away lies a much larger clone, so this may be a sequencing read error.

The ends were cut back, 5 bases at V and 7 bases at J, with 15 bases in the middle. Per germline, CDR1 MGHDK and CDR2 SYGVNS. The CDR3 runs 13 residues. Using a J-beta primer mix together with a sample-barcoded 5' primer, a second PCR was run for roughly 6 to 11 cycles. Via MiXCR, TCRdb re-called the 5' RACE reads, giving one row per CDR3 protein. The sample shows 850,000 to 950,000 distinct CDR3 sequences, around 28% of them seen only once. General study findings and limits: Naive T cell percentage by flow cytometry tracked strongly with beta diversity. Naive and antigen-experienced cells could not be conclusively compared, given unsorted PBMCs.

Sequenced sample: blood. J is TRBJ2-7 and V is TRBV25-1; D is ambiguous. This clonotype originated in a woman of 80 years or more in good health. The CDR3 reads CASSSTGLNEQYF. CDR3 nucleotide sequence: TGTGCCAGCAGTTCCACCGGGCTCAATGAGCAGTACTTC.